This TCR beta chain was sequenced for a study of blood T cells in healthy people across ages. Study-wide points: Naive T cell percentage by flow cytometry tracked strongly with beta diversity. It was the long-lived donors that had more naive CD4+ cells and higher diversity than aged donors.

Regarding this clonotype: Its antigen is unknown.

With 4 bases removed from V and 7 bases from J, the gap between germline ends came to 11 bases. CDR1 and CDR2 (germline): SQVTM, ANQGSEA. The CDR3 has 12 residues. Through a sample-barcoded 5' primer and a J-beta primer mix, a second PCR was run for 7 to 11 cycles. TCRdb re-derived calls from the 5' RACE reads in MiXCR, one entry per CDR3 protein. The sample yields fewer than 800,000 distinct CDR3 sequences, 20% to 25% seen once. This sample was shared with a second study, whose subject was T cells of mothers and their children. Turning to that study: Nine systemically healthy Caucasian donors: three mothers, six children.

The TCR comes from a boy between 5 and 17 years old in good health. Material: blood. This chain uses TRBV29-1 with TRBJ2-1; maybe TRBD1 (5 bases). CDR3 residues: CSVGTFGNEQFF. In nucleotides, the CDR3 is TGCAGCGTTGGGACATTTGGGAATGAGCAGTTCTTC.